This T cell receptor (beta chain) was found in a study of metastatic and nonmetastatic thyroid tumors. TCRdb re-clonotyped the PCR reads via MiXCR. The sample comprises about 4,100 clones, 35% of which are singletons, and 25% to 30% rests with the top ten. Among the patients, none had received any treatment before thyroid surgery. This clone showed up just a few times. CDR1 and CDR2 (germline): MDHEN, SYDVKM. CDR3 length equals 15 residues. The ends lost 4 bases at V and 3 bases at J; junction bases unmatched: 5. The TCR was taken from a female donor with papillary thyroid cancer or a benign thyroid nodule (not recorded which). Some clones in this sample may be carry-over from other donors' samples. The J gene is TRBJ2-7, the V gene TRBV28; 11 bases agree with TRBD1. What was sequenced was adjacent normal tissue. CDR3 residues: CASSSWTGGGYEQYF. CDR3 DNA: TGTGCCAGCAGTTCGTGGACAGGGGGCGGCTACGAGCAGTACTTC.